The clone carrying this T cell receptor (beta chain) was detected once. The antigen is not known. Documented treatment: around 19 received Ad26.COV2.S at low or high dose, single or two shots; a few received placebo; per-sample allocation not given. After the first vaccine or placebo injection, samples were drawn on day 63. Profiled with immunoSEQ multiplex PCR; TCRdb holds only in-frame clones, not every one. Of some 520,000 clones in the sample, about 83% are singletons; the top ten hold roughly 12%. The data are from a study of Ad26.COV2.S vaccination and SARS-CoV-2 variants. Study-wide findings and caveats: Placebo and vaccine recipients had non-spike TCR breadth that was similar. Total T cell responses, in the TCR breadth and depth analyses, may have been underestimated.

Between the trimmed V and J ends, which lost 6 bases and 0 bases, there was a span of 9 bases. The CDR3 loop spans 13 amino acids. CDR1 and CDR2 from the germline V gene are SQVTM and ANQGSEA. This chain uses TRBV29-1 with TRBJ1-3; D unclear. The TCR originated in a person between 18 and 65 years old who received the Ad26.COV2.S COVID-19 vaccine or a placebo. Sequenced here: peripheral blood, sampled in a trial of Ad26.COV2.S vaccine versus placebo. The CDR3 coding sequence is TGCAGCGTCCCCACGGACTCTGGAAACACCATATATTTT. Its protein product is CSVPTDSGNTIYF.